These 14 T cell receptor beta chains were all obtained from the same sample, sequenced in a study of T cells in women clearing cervical HPV infection. Clones were read by immunoSEQ multiplex PCR, and TCRdb kept only the in-frame ones, dropping some. The sample's table shows about 39,000 clones. The source material was blood buffy coat. The receptors derive from a woman aged 18 to 75 with a cervical HPV16 infection that either progressed to CIN3+ or cleared (not recorded which).

Concerning this clone: The read halts 3 residues ahead of the CDR3 end, with the missing end drawn from the germline J gene. The rearrangement uses TRBV7-9 and TRBJ2-2; D is uncertain. Germline lookup yields CDR1 SEHNR and CDR2 FQNEAQ (reference sequence). The germline V and J ends were trimmed by 5 bases and 6 bases, with 10 bases remaining between them. This CDR3 contains 13 residues. CDR3 residues: CASSPVRPGELFF. Incomplete CDR3 DNA: TGTGCCAGCAGCCCGGTCCGTCCCGGGGAG.

For this clone: Read sequence stops 3 residues before the CDR3 end, and the germline J gene provides the missing end. The same CDR3 arises from other DNA sequences in this sample as well. This chain connects TRBV6-1 to TRBJ1-6; D not certain. CDR1 and CDR2 (germline): MNHNS, SASEGT. The CDR3 length is 13 residues. V shed 4 bases and J shed 5 bases, with 6 bases lying between them. CDR3 DNA (partial): TGTGCCAGCAGTGGCCAGGATAATTCACCC. Encoded protein: CASSGQDNSP. The full CDR3 protein is CASSGQDNSPLHF.

CDR3 bases read: TGCGCCAGCAGCAAGACTAGCGGGGGGAGCACAGATACG. Translating it yields CASSKTSGGSTDT. The full CDR3 protein reads CASSKTSGGSTDTQYF. This chain links TRBV5-1 with TRBJ2-3, with TRBD2 matching 13 bases. The read ends 3 residues shy of where the CDR3 ends; the end is completed using the germline J gene. Germline-derived CDR1 and CDR2 are SGHRS and YFSETQ. J was trimmed by 0 bases and V by 4 bases; bases with no gene match: 2. CDR3 size: 16 residues. The full variable domain, its missing parts supplied by reference TRBV5-1 and TRBJ2-3, is KAGVTQTPRYLIKTRGQQVTLSCSPISGHRSVSWYQQTPGQGLQFLFEYFSETQRNKGNFPGRFSGRQFSNSRSEMNVSTLELGDSALYLCASSKTSGGSTDTQYFGPGTRLTVL.

On this clone itself: Read coverage stops 3 residues before the CDR3 terminus; the germline J gene supplies the remainder. V is TRBV18 and J is TRBJ1-4, with 9 bases lining up with TRBD1. V gave up 0 bases and J gave up 5 bases; unmatched junction bases: 4. Germline CDR1 reads KGHSH; CDR2 reads LQKENI. The CDR3 sequence is 16 residues long. Incomplete CDR3 DNA: TGTGCCAGCTCACCACCCCGGGGACAGGGAAATGAAAAA. Protein product: CASSPPRGQGNEK. The full-length CDR3 reads as CASSPPRGQGNEKLFF.

About this clone itself: The DNA ends 3 residues before the CDR3 does, and the rest of the CDR3 is filled in from the germline J gene. The chain has TRBV5-1 and TRBJ1-4; TRBD1 matches 10 bases. J gave up 6 bases and V 2 bases, and 4 bases lay outside the gene matches. This CDR3 is built from 15 residues. Germline CDR1 and CDR2: SGHRS and YFSETQ. The CDR3 spells CASSFSGTGDEKLFF. Incomplete CDR3 DNA: TGCGCCAGCAGCTTCTCCGGGACAGGGGATGAAAAA.

Of note for this clone: Coverage ceases 3 residues before the CDR3 finishes, and the germline J gene fills in the end. The chain employs TRBV7-9 and TRBJ1-2, with a tentative D call TRBD1 (5 bases). Germline V gene lookup returns CDR1 SEHNR and CDR2 FQNEAQ (reference sequence). The CDR3 totals 14 residues. The CDR3 DNA, read in part, is TGTGCCAGCAGCTTAGGTGGAAGGGGAGGAGGC. Amino acids: CASSLGGRGGG. The entire CDR3 sequence reads CASSLGGRGGGYTF.

Note on this clone: The read falls 3 residues short of the CDR3 end, and the missing part is taken from the germline J gene. This chain joins TRBV11-2 and TRBJ1-1; weak D call: TRBD1 (6 bases). The CDR3 consists of 13 residues. Trimming took off 4 bases at V and 6 bases at J, with 12 bases between the two ends. CDR1 SGHAT and CDR2 FQNNGV come from the germline V gene. CDR3 in amino acids: CASSSTGFAEAFF. The covered CDR3 bases are TGTGCCAGCAGCTCCACAGGGTTCGCTGAA.

The CDR3: CASSSPSTNTGELFF. The CDR3 DNA, read in part, is TGTGCCAGCAGTTCCCCATCAACTAACACCGGGGAG. This chain uses TRBV12-3 or TRBV12-4 with TRBJ2-2; D is uncertain. The read gets to within 3 residues of the CDR3 end, and the germline J gene fills in the rest. Between the trimmed V and J ends, which lost 4 bases and 2 bases, there was a span of 11 bases. This CDR3 contains 15 residues.

As regards this clone: The read is 3 residues too short to cover the CDR3 end, so that end is filled in from the germline J gene. The chain couples TRBV20-1 to TRBJ2-1, with a possible D match to TRBD2 (6 bases). Trimming left V 5 bases short and J 7 bases short, with 12 bases between. This CDR3 region has 12 residues. From germline, CDR1 is DFQATT and CDR2 SNEGSKA (reference sequence). CDR3: CSALAPANEQFF. CDR3 DNA, as far as it was read: TGCAGTGCTCTAGCGCCAGCAAATGAG.

A remark on this clone: The read ends 3 residues shy of where the CDR3 ends; the end is completed using the germline J gene. This chain links TRBV10-3 with TRBJ2-2, with D hard to call. Per the germline V gene, CDR1 is ENHRY and CDR2 is SYGVKD. The V and J ends lost 0 bases and 1 base respectively, with 6 bases between them. The CDR3 extends over 15 amino acids. The chain's CDR3 is CAISESRQNTGELFF. The sequenced part of the CDR3 DNA is TGTGCCATCAGTGAGTCGCGACAGAACACCGGGGAG.

A note on this clone: The read ends 3 residues shy of where the CDR3 ends; the end is completed using the germline J gene. V usage is TRBV5-8 and J usage is TRBJ2-7; no definite D call. This CDR3 is built from 13 residues. V dropped 0 bases and J dropped 3 bases, with 7 bases sitting between them. CDR1 and CDR2 (germline): SGHTS, YDEGEE. The CDR3 DNA, read in part, is TGTGCCAGCAGCTTGGCCCCTGTCTACGAG. The encoded protein is CASSLAPVYE. In full, the CDR3 reads CASSLAPVYEQYF.

Worth noting for this clone: The CDR3 extends 3 residues past the end of the read, so its final part is completed from the germline J gene. V is TRBV7-9 and J is TRBJ2-3; 14 bases align to TRBD2. The CDR3 has 15 amino acids. The germline V gene encodes CDR1 SEHNR and CDR2 FQNEAQ (reference sequence). V lost 5 bases, J lost 8 bases, and 6 bases stayed unmatched. The DNA read from the CDR3 is TGTGCCAGCAGCACGCCTGGACTAGCGGGGGGTACG. Translated: CASSTPGLAGGT. The entire CDR3 protein is CASSTPGLAGGTQYF.

Comment on this clone: The read comes to an end 3 residues before the CDR3 does, leaving the germline J gene to fill in the end. The chain couples TRBV29-1 to TRBJ1-3; no clear D gene. CDR3 length: 13 residues. V gave up 1 base and J gave up 3 bases, with 7 bases separating them. The germline CDR1 and CDR2 sequences are SQVTM and ANQGSEA. The CDR3: CSVEGRVGNTIYF. The CDR3 DNA, read in part, is TGCAGCGTTGAAGGTCGGGTTGGAAACACC.

As regards this clone: The read ends 3 residues shy of where the CDR3 ends; the end is completed using the germline J gene. V usage is TRBV5-1 and J usage is TRBJ1-6; tentatively, D is TRBD1 (6 bases). V lost 3 bases and J lost 6, with 10 bases in between. The germline CDR1 and CDR2 sequences are SGHRS and YFSETQ. The CDR3 sequence is 14 residues long. CDR3 DNA, as far as it was read: TGCGCCAGCAGCTCCGGGACAAGTAATTCACCC. Translated, it gives CASSSGTSNSP. The CDR3 in full is CASSSGTSNSPLHF.